Shown below are 17 T cell receptor beta chains from a single sample sequenced in a study of blood T cell repertoires in COVID-19. Profiling relied on immunoSEQ multiplex PCR, and the TCRdb table lists in-frame clones only, not all of them. The sample yields roughly 250,000 clones, about 89% seen once. Sequenced sample: PBMCs or T cells enriched from blood (not recorded which). Receptors were obtained from a woman younger than 35 who had recovered from COVID-19.

The J gene is TRBJ2-4, the V gene TRBV7-2; 8 positions agree with TRBD2. Germline lookup yields CDR1 SGHTA and CDR2 FQGNSA. After removal of 5 bases from V and 3 bases from J, the junction contained 12 bases not matched to a gene. The length of the CDR3 is 17 residues. The CDR3: CASSPRLAGGSKNIQYF. The CDR3 nucleotides are TGTGCCAGCAGCCCCCGACTGGCGGGGGGAAGCAAAAACATTCAGTACTTC.

This chain links TRBV5-1 with TRBJ2-7; 7 bases are a match to TRBD1. V was pared by 2 bases and J by 7 bases, with 9 bases of the junction left unmatched. The CDR3 is made up of 14 amino acids. CDR1 and CDR2 (germline): SGHRS, YFSETQ. This chain's CDR3 is CASSFNPGQPEQYF. In nucleotides, the CDR3 is TGCGCCAGCAGCTTTAATCCGGGACAGCCTGAGCAGTACTTC. Variable domain in full (rest from reference TRBV5-1 and TRBJ2-7): KAGVTQTPRYLIKTRGQQVTLSCSPISGHRSVSWYQQTPGQGLQFLFEYFSETQRNKGNFPGRFSGRQFSNSRSEMNVSTLELGDSALYLCASSFNPGQPEQYFGPGTRLTVT.

This rearrangement joins TRBV6-5 to TRBJ2-5; 8 bases line up with TRBD1. This CDR3 is built from 15 residues. The J segment lost 2 bases and the V segment lost 6 bases, leaving 8 bases of the junction unmatched. From germline, CDR1 is MNHEY and CDR2 SVGAGI. The CDR3 is CASRPDRGLQETQYF. CDR3 DNA sequence: TGTGCCAGCAGACCCGACAGGGGCCTGCAAGAGACCCAGTACTTC.

V is TRBV6-5 and J is TRBJ2-1; 12 bases fit TRBD2. With V trimmed by 5 bases and J by 6 bases, 5 bases remained unmatched. Germline V CDR1 and CDR2: MNHEY, SVGAGI. The CDR3 sequence is 15 residues long. CDR3 sequence reads: CASSTGLAGRNEQFF. In DNA, the CDR3 is TGTGCCAGCAGTACGGGACTAGCGGGCCGCAATGAGCAGTTCTTC.

This chain connects TRBV7-2 to TRBJ1-1; 11 bases align to TRBD1. The CDR3 runs to 17 residues. Germline V gives CDR1 SGHTA, CDR2 FQGNSA. J lost 0 bases, V lost 1 base, and 4 bases had no gene match. The DNA of the CDR3 is TGTGCCAGCAGCTTAGTCGGGACAGGGGGGATGAACACTGAAGCTTTCTTT. Translation gives CASSLVGTGGMNTEAFF.

The chain recombines TRBV6-5 with TRBJ2-1, with 10 bases that match TRBD2. This CDR3 spans 14 amino acids. V dropped 7 bases and J dropped 5; count of bases not matched to a gene: 5. The germline CDR1 and CDR2 sequences are MNHEY and SVGAGI. The CDR3 is CASIPSGGNNEQFF. For the CDR3, the DNA is TGTGCCAGCATCCCTAGCGGGGGTAACAATGAGCAGTTCTTC.

The gene calls are TRBV19 and TRBJ2-3; 11 bases are a match to TRBD1. Germline V CDR1 and CDR2: LNHDA, SQIVND (reference sequence). The V segment lost 4 bases and the J segment 3 bases; nucleotides outside the gene matches: 3. This CDR3 has 15 amino acids. The CDR3 sequence is CASSTGTGGTDTQYF. In DNA, the CDR3 is TGTGCCAGTAGTACCGGGACAGGGGGGACAGATACGCAGTATTTT.

CDR3 in amino acids: CASSSVWERGDYEQYF. The CDR3 DNA is TGTGCCAGCAGCTCCGTCTGGGAGCGGGGAGACTACGAGCAGTACTTC. The chain has TRBV7-9 and TRBJ2-7; 7 bases map to TRBD2. In germline, CDR1 is SEHNR, CDR2 FQNEAQ (reference sequence). This CDR3 is built from 16 residues. V lost 4 bases, J lost 3 bases, and 12 bases stayed unmatched.

V and J are TRBV4-1 and TRBJ1-2, with a tentative D call TRBD1 (6 bases). The CDR3 contains 13 residues. Germline assignment: CDR1 MGHRA and CDR2 YSYEKL. Between the trimmed V and J ends, which lost 2 bases and 8 bases, there was a span of 12 bases. Here the CDR3 reads CASSQTGFGGYTF. In DNA, the CDR3 is TGCGCCAGCAGCCAAACAGGGTTCGGCGGCTACACCTTC.

The V and J genes are TRBV4-1 and TRBJ2-4, with 12 bases fitting TRBD2. V lost 3 bases to trimming and J lost 2 bases; unmatched junction nucleotides: 8. The germline gives CDR1 MGHRA, CDR2 YSYEKL. The CDR3 contains 18 residues. The CDR3 sequence is CASSHLAGGPGPKNIQYF. Here the CDR3 DNA reads TGCGCCAGCAGCCACCTAGCGGGAGGGCCTGGGCCCAAAAACATTCAGTACTTC.

Written as DNA, the CDR3 is TGTGCCAGCAGTCTCCGGGACAGGGTAACAGATACGCAGTATTTT. Its protein product is CASSLRDRVTDTQYF. The chain combines TRBV2 with TRBJ2-3; 9 bases are a match to TRBD1. V dropped 5 bases and J dropped 3; count of bases not matched to a gene: 6. Per germline, CDR1 SNHLY and CDR2 FYNNEI. There are 15 residues in the CDR3.

This chain connects TRBV28 to TRBJ2-7, with 10 bases that match TRBD2. CDR1 is MDHEN, CDR2 SYDVKM, per germline. The CDR3 loop spans 13 amino acids. V lost 7 bases and J lost 6; bases outside the gene matches: 6. CDR3 region: CASTKGLAAEQYF. CDR3 bases: TGTGCCAGCACCAAAGGACTAGCGGCCGAGCAGTACTTC.

J is TRBJ1-5 and V is TRBV13, with 7 nucleotides matching TRBD1. V was clipped by 4 bases and J by 5 bases; unmatched bases: 2. Germline V gives CDR1 PRHDT, CDR2 FYEKMQ (reference sequence). This CDR3 has 13 amino acids. The CDR3 nucleotides are TGTGCCAGCAGCTCGGGACAGTATCAGCCCCAGCATTTT. Amino acids: CASSSGQYQPQHF.

Notes on this clone: The same CDR3 also results from other DNA sequences found in this sample. This chain connects TRBV28 to TRBJ2-7; D remains ambiguous. Germline V lookup: CDR1 MDHEN, CDR2 SYDVKM. CDR3 length: 12 amino acids. Trimming removed 9 bases at V and 2 bases at J, with 11 bases between. The CDR3 loop is CASSLTTYEQYF. The CDR3 DNA reads TGTGCCAGTTCACTTACTACCTACGAGCAGTACTTC.

The J gene is TRBJ1-1, the V gene TRBV28; TRBD1 is a possible D gene (5 bases). CDR3 size: 13 residues. Trimming took 3 bases from V and 6 from J, leaving 11 bases between them. Germline lookup yields CDR1 MDHEN and CDR2 SYDVKM. The CDR3 protein is CASSLGGVAEAFF. DNA of the CDR3: TGTGCCAGCAGTTTGGGGGGGGTTGCTGAAGCTTTCTTT.

V gene TRBV6-2 or TRBV6-3 combines with J gene TRBJ2-1, with D possibly matching TRBD2 (7 bases). The CDR3 contains 15 residues. The V gene's germline CDR1 is MNHEY and CDR2 SVGEGT. Trimming stripped 5 bases from V and 8 bases from J, with 19 bases between. CDR3 nucleotide sequence: TGTGCCAGCAGTGTACAGGGCGGGGGTTTCCATGAGCAGTTCTTC. Protein product: CASSVQGGGFHEQFF.

The V gene is TRBV3-1 (or the pseudogene TRBV3-2), the J gene TRBJ1-2; TRBD1 matches 7 bases. The CDR3 length is 14 residues. The V gene's germline CDR1 is LGHDT and CDR2 YNNKEL (reference sequence). V dropped 4 bases and J dropped 0; count of bases not matched to a gene: 2. For the CDR3, the DNA is TGTGCCAGCAGCCGAGGGACAGCTAACTATGGCTACACCTTC. Its translation: CASSRGTANYGYTF.